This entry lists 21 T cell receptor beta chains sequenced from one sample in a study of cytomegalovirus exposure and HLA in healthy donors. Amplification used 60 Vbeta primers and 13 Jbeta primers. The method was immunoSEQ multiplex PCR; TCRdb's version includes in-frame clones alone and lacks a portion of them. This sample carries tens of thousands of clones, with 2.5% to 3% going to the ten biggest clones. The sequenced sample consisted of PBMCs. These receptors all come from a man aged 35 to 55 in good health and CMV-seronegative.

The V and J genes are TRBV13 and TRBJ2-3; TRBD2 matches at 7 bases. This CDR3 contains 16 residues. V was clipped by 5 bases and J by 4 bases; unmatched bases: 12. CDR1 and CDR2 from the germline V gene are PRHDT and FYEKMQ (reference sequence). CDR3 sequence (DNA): TGTGCCAGCAGCCACCGGACTAGACGAATGGCAGATACGCAGTATTTT. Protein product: CASSHRTRRMADTQYF. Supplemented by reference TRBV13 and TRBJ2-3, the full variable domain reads AAGVIQSPRHLIKEKRETATLKCYPIPRHDTVYWYQQGPGQDPQFLISFYEKMQSDKGSIPDRFSAQQFSDYHSELNMSSLELGDSALYFCASSHRTRRMADTQYFGPGTRLTVL.

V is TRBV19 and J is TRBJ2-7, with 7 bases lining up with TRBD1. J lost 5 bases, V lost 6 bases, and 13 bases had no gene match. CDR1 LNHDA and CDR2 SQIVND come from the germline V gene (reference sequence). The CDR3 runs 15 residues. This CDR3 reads CASSDPGQVIHEQYF. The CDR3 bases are TGTGCCAGTAGCGACCCCGGACAGGTCATCCACGAGCAGTACTTC.

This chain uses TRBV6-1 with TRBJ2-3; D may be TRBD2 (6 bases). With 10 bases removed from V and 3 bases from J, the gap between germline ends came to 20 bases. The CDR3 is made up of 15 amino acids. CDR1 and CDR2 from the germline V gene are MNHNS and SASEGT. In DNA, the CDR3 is TGTGCCACTTGGTTTGGCGGGGCGGGAACAGATACGCAGTATTTT. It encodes CATWFGGAGTDTQYF.

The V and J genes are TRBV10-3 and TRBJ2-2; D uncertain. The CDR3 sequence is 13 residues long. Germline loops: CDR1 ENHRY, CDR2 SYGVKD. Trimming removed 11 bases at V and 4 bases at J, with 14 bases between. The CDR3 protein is CAAVGLSTGELFF. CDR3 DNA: TGTGCCGCCGTGGGCCTGAGCACCGGGGAGCTGTTTTTT.

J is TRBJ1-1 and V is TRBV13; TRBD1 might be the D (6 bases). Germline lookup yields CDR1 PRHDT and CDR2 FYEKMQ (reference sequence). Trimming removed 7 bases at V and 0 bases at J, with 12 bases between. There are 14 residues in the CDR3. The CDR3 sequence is CASTETGVNTEAFF. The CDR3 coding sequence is TGTGCCAGCACCGAGACAGGAGTGAACACTGAAGCTTTCTTT.

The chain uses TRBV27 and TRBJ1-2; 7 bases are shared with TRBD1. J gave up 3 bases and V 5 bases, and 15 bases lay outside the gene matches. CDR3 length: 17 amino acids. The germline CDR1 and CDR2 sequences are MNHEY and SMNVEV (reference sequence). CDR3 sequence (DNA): TGTGCCAGCAGTCCACCACCGGGACAGTCACCGGACTATGGCTACACCTTC. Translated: CASSPPPGQSPDYGYTF.

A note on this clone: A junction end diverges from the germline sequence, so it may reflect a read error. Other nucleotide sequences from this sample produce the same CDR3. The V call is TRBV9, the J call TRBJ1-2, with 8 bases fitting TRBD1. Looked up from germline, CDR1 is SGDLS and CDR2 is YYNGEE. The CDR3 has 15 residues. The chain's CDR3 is CASSAGTGYNYGYTF. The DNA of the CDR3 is TGTGCTAGCAGCGCTGGGACAGGTTATAACTATGGCTACACCTTC. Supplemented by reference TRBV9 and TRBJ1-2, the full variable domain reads DSGVTQTPKHLITATGQRVTLRCSPRSGDLSVYWYQQSLDQGLQFLIQYYNGEERAKGNILERFSAQQFPDLHSELNLSSLELGDSALYFCASSAGTGYNYGYTFGSGTRLTVV.

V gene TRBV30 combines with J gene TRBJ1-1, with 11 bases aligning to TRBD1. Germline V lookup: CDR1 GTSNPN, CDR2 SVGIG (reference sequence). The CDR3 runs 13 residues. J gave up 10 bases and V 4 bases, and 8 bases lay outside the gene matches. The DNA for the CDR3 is TGTGCCTGGAAGGGGACAGGGGGAGAGGGAGCTTTCTTT. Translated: CAWKGTGGEGAFF.

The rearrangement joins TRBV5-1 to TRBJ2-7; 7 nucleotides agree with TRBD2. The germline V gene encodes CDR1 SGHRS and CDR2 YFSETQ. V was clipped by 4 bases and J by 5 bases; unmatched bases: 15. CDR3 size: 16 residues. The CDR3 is CASSKEGRVFVDEQYF. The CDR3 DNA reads TGCGCCAGCAGCAAGGAAGGGAGGGTTTTTGTAGACGAGCAGTACTTC.

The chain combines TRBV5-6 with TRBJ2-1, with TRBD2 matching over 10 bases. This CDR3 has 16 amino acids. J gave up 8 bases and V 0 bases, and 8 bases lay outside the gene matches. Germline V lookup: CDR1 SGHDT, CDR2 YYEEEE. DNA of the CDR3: TGTGCCAGCAGCTTGGCCGCACTAGCGGGGTTAGATGAGCAGTTCTTC. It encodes CASSLAALAGLDEQFF.

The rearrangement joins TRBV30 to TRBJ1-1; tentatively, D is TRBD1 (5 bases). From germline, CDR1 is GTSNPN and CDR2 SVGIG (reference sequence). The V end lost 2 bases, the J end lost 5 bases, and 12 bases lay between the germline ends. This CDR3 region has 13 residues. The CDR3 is CAWSLGVSTEAFF. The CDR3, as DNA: TGTGCCTGGAGTCTAGGGGTTAGTACTGAAGCTTTCTTT. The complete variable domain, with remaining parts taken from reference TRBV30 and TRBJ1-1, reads SQTIHQWPATLVQPVGSPLSLECTVEGTSNPNLYWYRQAAGRGLQLLFYSVGIGQISSEVPQNLSASRPQDRQFILSSKKLLLSDSGFYLCAWSLGVSTEAFFGQGTRLTVV.

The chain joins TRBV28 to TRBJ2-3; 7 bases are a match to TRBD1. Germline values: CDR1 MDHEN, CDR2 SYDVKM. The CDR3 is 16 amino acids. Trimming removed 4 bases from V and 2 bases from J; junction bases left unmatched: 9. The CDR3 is CASSSRTGDLTDTQYF. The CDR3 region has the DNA TGTGCCAGCAGTTCGAGGACAGGAGATCTCACAGATACGCAGTATTTT.

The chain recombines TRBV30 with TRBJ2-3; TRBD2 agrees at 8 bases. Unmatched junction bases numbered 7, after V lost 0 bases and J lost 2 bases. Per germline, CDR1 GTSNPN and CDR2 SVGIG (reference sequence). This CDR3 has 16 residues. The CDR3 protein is CAWSVRRGGFTDTQYF. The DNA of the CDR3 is TGTGCCTGGAGTGTACGTCGGGGGGGTTTCACAGATACGCAGTATTTT. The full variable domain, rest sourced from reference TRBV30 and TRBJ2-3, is SQTIHQWPATLVQPVGSPLSLECTVEGTSNPNLYWYRQAAGRGLQLLFYSVGIGQISSEVPQNLSASRPQDRQFILSSKKLLLSDSGFYLCAWSVRRGGFTDTQYFGPGTRLTVL.

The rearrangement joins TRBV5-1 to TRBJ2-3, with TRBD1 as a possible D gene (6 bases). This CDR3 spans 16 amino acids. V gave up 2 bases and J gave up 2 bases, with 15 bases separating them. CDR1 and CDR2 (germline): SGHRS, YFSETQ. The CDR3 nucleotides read TGCGCCAGCAGCTTAGGCGCCAGGGGAACCACAGATACGCAGTATTTT. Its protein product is CASSLGARGTTDTQYF.

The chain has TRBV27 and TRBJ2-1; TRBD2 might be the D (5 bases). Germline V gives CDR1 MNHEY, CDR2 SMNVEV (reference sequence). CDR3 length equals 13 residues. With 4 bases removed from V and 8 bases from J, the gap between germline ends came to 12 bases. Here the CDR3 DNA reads TGTGCCAGCAGTTCGCCCGTGAGGGATGAGCAGTTCTTC. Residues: CASSSPVRDEQFF.

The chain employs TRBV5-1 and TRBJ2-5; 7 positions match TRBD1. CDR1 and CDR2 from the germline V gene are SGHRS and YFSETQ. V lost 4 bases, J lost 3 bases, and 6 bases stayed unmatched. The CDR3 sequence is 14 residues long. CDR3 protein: CASSRPGTEETQYF. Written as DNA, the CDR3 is TGCGCCAGCAGCCGCCCAGGGACAGAAGAGACCCAGTACTTC. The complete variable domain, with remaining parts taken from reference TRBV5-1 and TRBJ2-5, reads KAGVTQTPRYLIKTRGQQVTLSCSPISGHRSVSWYQQTPGQGLQFLFEYFSETQRNKGNFPGRFSGRQFSNSRSEMNVSTLELGDSALYLCASSRPGTEETQYFGPGTRLLVL.

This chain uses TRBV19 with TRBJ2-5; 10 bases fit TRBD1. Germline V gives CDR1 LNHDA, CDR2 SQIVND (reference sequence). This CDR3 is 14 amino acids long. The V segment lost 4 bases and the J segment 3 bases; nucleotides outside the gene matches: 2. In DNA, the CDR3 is TGTGCCAGTAGTACCGGGACAGGGGAAGAGACCCAGTACTTC. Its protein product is CASSTGTGEETQYF.

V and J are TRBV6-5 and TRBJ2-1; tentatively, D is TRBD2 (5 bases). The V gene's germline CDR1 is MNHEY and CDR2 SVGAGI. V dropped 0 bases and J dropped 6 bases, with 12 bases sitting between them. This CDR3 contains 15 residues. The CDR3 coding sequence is TGTGCCAGCAGTTACTCGAGCGGAAACAGCAATGAGCAGTTCTTC. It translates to CASSYSSGNSNEQFF.

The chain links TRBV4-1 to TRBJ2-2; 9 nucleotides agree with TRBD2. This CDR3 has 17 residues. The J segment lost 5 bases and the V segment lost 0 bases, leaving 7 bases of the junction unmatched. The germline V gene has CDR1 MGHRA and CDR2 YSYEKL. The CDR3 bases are TGCGCCAGCAGCCAAGATCAAGTAGGACTAGCGACCGGGGAGCTGTTTTTT. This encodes CASSQDQVGLATGELFF.

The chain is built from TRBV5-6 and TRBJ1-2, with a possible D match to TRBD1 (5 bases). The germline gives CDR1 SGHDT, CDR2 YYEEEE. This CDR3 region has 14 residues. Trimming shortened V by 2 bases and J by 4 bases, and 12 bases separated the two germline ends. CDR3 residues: CASSFGQQGYGYTF. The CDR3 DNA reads TGTGCCAGCAGCTTTGGTCAGCAGGGCTATGGCTACACCTTC.

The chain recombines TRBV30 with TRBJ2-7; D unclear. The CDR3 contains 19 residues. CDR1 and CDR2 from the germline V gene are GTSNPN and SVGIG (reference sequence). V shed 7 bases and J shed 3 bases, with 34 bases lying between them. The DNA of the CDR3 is TGTGCCTTCCGCGCCCTTTCCCCGCTACAGATCCCCCTAAACTACGAGCAGTACTTC. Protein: CAFRALSPLQIPLNYEQYF.